This T cell receptor beta chain was sequenced in a study of shared T cell receptors in the human thymus. Profiling relied on immunoSEQ multiplex PCR, and the TCRdb table lists in-frame clones only, not all of them. Of more than 550,000 clones listed, around 85% were seen once; the top ten hold over 0.008%. V lost 4 bases, J lost 9 bases, and 9 bases stayed unmatched. Looked up from germline, CDR1 is SNHLY and CDR2 is FYNNEI. This CDR3 spans 16 amino acids. The sample was also reused in another study, on human thymus T cells. That study adds: Healthy Finnish infants undergoing corrective surgery for congenital heart defects were the donors. Thymic and blood repertoires appeared to show biased V and J gene usage. Highly overlapping thymic repertoires among unrelated individuals were reported in related research.

Material for sequencing was thymocytes. The receptor's source is a girl under two years old with a congenital heart defect. J is TRBJ2-1 and V is TRBV2, with TRBD2 matching over 13 bases. CDR3 in amino acids: CASSGTSGGRGGEQFF. In DNA form, the CDR3 reads TGTGCCAGCAGTGGGACTAGCGGGGGCCGGGGGGGTGAGCAGTTCTTC.